The T cell receptor (beta chain) under discussion was sequenced for a study of blood T cell repertoires in COVID-19. Study background: The samples span acute and convalescent COVID-19 from the United States, Italy and Spain. The cDNA or gDNA used as material had been derived from T cells, B-cell-depleted T cells, or PBMCs.

Germline V gene lookup returns CDR1 MNHEY and CDR2 SMNVEV (reference sequence). Trimming stripped 7 bases from V and 4 bases from J, with 19 bases between. This CDR3 has 15 amino acids. Original data processing: Estimates of nucleated cell counts were drawn from the amplification of reference gene primers. Sequencing was performed with immunoSEQ multiplex PCR; in TCRdb, only in-frame clones are kept and a portion is missing. V and J calls and clone size come straight from that table; D and trimming were deduced from the DNA. The data show 300,000 to 400,000 clones, about 90% seen once. This receptor was identified in a woman aged 18-30 years who had recovered from COVID-19. Input material: peripheral blood. V gene TRBV27 combines with J gene TRBJ1-2; D perhaps matches TRBD1 (5 bases). CDR3 amino acids: CASKSITGVGYGYTF. The CDR3 nucleotides read TGTGCCAGCAAATCCATTACAGGAGTCGGCTATGGCTACACCTTC.